This TCR beta chain was documented in a study of graft-versus-host responses after intestinal transplantation. Study-wide results and limits: Early declines in HvG clones that occurred post-transplant were associated with peak circulating GvH clone levels.

The data were produced by immunoSEQ multiplex PCR, yet TCRdb's version contains in-frame clones alone and is incomplete. In the table there are approximately 88,000 clones, roughly 90% of which are singletons. A remark on this clone: The antigen is undetermined.

CDR3 length equals 14 residues. The V and J ends lost 1 base and 2 bases respectively, with 9 bases between them. The V gene's germline CDR1 is SGHRS and CDR2 YFSETQ. The clonotype originates from a human donor who received an intestinal transplant. This chain connects TRBV5-1 to TRBJ2-5; D may be TRBD2 (7 bases). The source was unstimulated CD4+ T cells sorted from spleen or lymph node cells, collected before intestinal transplant. The DNA for the CDR3 is TGCGCCAGCAGCTTGAGGGGGGGACAAGAGACCCAGTACTTC. It translates to CASSLRGGQETQYF.